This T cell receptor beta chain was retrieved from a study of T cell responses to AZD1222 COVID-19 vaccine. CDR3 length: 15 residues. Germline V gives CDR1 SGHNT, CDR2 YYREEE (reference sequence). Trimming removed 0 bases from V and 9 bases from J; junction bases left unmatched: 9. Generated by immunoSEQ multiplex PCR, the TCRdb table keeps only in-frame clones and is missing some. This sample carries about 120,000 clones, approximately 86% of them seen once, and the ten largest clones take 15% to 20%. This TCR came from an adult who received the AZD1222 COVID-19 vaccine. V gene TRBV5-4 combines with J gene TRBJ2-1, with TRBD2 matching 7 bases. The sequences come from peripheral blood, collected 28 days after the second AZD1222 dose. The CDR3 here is CASSLANAGAGEQFF. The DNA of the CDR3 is TGTGCCAGCAGCTTGGCCAACGCGGGAGCGGGTGAGCAGTTCTTC.